This T cell receptor (beta chain) was found in a study of blood T cell repertoires in COVID-19. Study background: Donors in the United States, Italy and Spain gave samples during acute or convalescent COVID-19. PBMCs, B-cell-depleted T cells, or T cells were the source of the cDNA or gDNA that made up the material.

V was trimmed by 3 bases and J by 2 bases, leaving 8 bases between them. CDR3 length: 13 amino acids. The germline V gene has CDR1 MNHEY and CDR2 SVGEGT. Original handling: Estimation of nucleated cell counts was performed using reference gene primer amplification. Sequenced by immunoSEQ multiplex PCR; TCRdb stores in-frame clones only, minus some. The V and J calls and clone size are taken from that table; D and trimming were inferred from the DNA. The sample lists around 130,000 clones, around 89% occurring once. The TCR was taken from a man in his 70s with active COVID-19. V gene TRBV6-2 or TRBV6-3 combines with J gene TRBJ2-7; no reliable D call. The sequenced sample was peripheral blood. CDR3 DNA sequence: TGTGCCAGCAGTTATGTTAGAGCCTACGAGCAGTACTTC. This translates into CASSYVRAYEQYF.